Sequencing of this T cell receptor (beta chain) was carried out in a study of shared clonotypes between healthy human individuals. This clone was picked up a small number of times. Repertoires were generated with immunoSEQ multiplex PCR, while TCRdb's copy carries only in-frame clones and drops some. Of about 2.2 million clones listed, around 93% are singletons. Naive CD8 populations comprised CD45RO-negative cells positively selected for CCR7, excluding terminally differentiated effector memory CD45RA+ cells. V lost 5 bases and J 2 bases, leaving 15 bases between the germline ends. The CDR3 is 15 amino acids. Germline values: CDR1 SEHNR, CDR2 FQNEAQ (reference sequence).

The chain carries TRBV7-9 and TRBJ1-1; the D gene is possibly TRBD1 (5 bases). The material sequenced was naive CD8+ T cells from PBMCs. This TCR was sampled from a man aged 18-30 years in good health. Some clones in this sample may be carry-over from other donors' samples. The CDR3 nucleotides are TGTGCCAGCAGCCCGAGACAGAAACTTAACACTGAAGCTTTCTTT. It translates to CASSPRQKLNTEAFF. Full variable domain (remainder filled in from reference TRBV7-9 and TRBJ1-1): DTGVSQNPRHKITKRGQNVTFRCDPISEHNRLYWYRQTLGQGPEFLTYFQNEAQLEKSRLLSDRFSAERPKGSFSTLEIQRTEQGDSAMYLCASSPRQKLNTEAFFGQGTRLTVV.